This T cell receptor (beta chain) was sequenced during a study of persistence of HIV-infected CD4 T cells. As for the study in general: Suppressive ART had lasted a median of 8 years. A larger, less memory-rich fraction responded to anti-CD3/anti-CD28 beads than to antigen.

A word on this clone: What it recognizes is unknown.

Trimming took off 3 bases at V and 5 bases at J, with 11 bases between the two ends. The CDR3 is made up of 15 amino acids. Looked up from germline, CDR1 is MRHNA and CDR2 is SNTAGT. This nonspecific control used anti-CD3/anti-CD28 bead stimulation of CD4+ T cells. Sorting selected CD4+ T cells upregulating both CD40 ligand and CD69. Sequencing used immunoSEQ version 4 in survey mode. Genomic DNA was diluted to 10 ng/uL, up to roughly 1 ug per sample. Clones were sequenced by immunoSEQ multiplex PCR, and TCRdb holds only the in-frame ones, with some missing. Here the sample spans 30,000 to 45,000 clones, about nine tenths being singletons.

The chain links TRBV6-4 to TRBJ1-6; D is undetermined. The specimen was CD4+ T cells sorted from PBMCs after 18-hour stimulation, collected from a patient who received antiretroviral therapy. This TCR was recovered from an adult man with HIV who was CMV-seropositive. Here the CDR3 reads CASSESGINNSPLHF. DNA for the CDR3: TGTGCCAGCAGTGAGAGTGGGATTAATAATTCACCCCTCCACTTT.